What follows are 13 T cell receptor beta chains derived from one specimen sequenced in a study of shared clonotypes between healthy human individuals. Here immunoSEQ multiplex PCR was the method, and the copy in TCRdb shows in-frame clones only, minus some. Of around 2.5 million clones listed, approximately 93% are singletons. The sequencing sample was made of naive CD4+ T cells from PBMCs. Regarding subset: CD45RA+ positively selected. The receptor source for this set is a man between 18 and 35 years old in good health. Some clones in this sample may be carry-over from other donors' samples.

This chain uses TRBV28 with TRBJ1-1, with 8 positions matching TRBD1. Germline CDR1 MDHEN, CDR2 SYDVKM. The CDR3 runs to 15 residues. The trim removed 8 bases at V and 6 bases at J, leaving 14 bases unmatched. CDR3 sequence: CASSGGAAGNAEAFF. In DNA form, the CDR3 reads TGTGCCAGCTCAGGGGGCGCCGCGGGTAATGCTGAAGCTTTCTTT.

The chain links TRBV5-4 to TRBJ1-2, with D possibly matching TRBD1 (6 bases). Germline V gene data show CDR1 as SGHNT and CDR2 as YYREEE (reference sequence). This CDR3 has 14 residues. Trimming shortened V by 4 bases and J by 4 bases, and 14 bases separated the two germline ends. CDR3 in amino acids: CASSPITGLYGYTF. DNA for the CDR3: TGTGCCAGCAGCCCCATAACAGGGCTCTATGGCTACACCTTC.

The chain recombines TRBV7-3 with TRBJ1-2; 7 bases are a match to TRBD1. Germline V lookup: CDR1 SGHTA, CDR2 FQGTGA. CDR3 length equals 14 residues. J was trimmed by 7 bases and V by 0 bases; bases with no gene match: 5. CDR3 coding DNA: TGTGCCAGCAGCTTAACTCGACAGGGAGCTGGCTACACCTTC. It yields the protein CASSLTRQGAGYTF.

For this clone: The sample has other DNA sequences that encode this CDR3 too. This chain links TRBV28 with TRBJ2-7; D is undetermined. The CDR3 totals 14 residues. Germline V lookup: CDR1 MDHEN, CDR2 SYDVKM. Between the trimmed V and J ends, which lost 3 bases and 1 base, there was a span of 10 bases. CDR3 coding DNA: TGTGCCAGCAGTTTGTCAGGCCTTTCCTACGAGCAGTACTTC. Translating it yields CASSLSGLSYEQYF. Looking up the rest from reference TRBV28 and TRBJ2-7 gives the full variable domain: DVKVTQSSRYLVKRTGEKVFLECVQDMDHENMFWYRQDPGLGLRLIYFSYDVKMKEKGDIPEGYSVSREKKERFSLILESASTNQTSMYLCASSLSGLSYEQYFGPGTRLTVT.

The chain links TRBV28 to TRBJ2-2; 9 bases map to TRBD1. V gave up 6 bases and J gave up 8 bases; unmatched junction bases: 16. Germline assignment: CDR1 MDHEN and CDR2 SYDVKM. The CDR3 contains 17 residues. The CDR3 here is CASSPNRGRGDTGELFF. The CDR3 DNA sequence: TGTGCCAGCAGCCCTAACAGGGGGCGCGGTGATACAGGGGAGCTGTTTTTT.

This chain links TRBV2 with TRBJ2-2, with a possible D match to TRBD2 (5 bases). Germline assignment: CDR1 SNHLY and CDR2 FYNNEI. This CDR3 has 15 residues. The V gene lost 0 bases and the J gene lost 4 bases, with 9 bases spanning the gap. CDR3 nucleotides: TGTGCCAGCAGTGAAGCGCAAGGGAGCACCGGGGAGCTGTTTTTT. Protein: CASSEAQGSTGELFF.

The V and J genes are TRBV28 and TRBJ2-2; 8 bases map to TRBD2. V shed 6 bases and J 3 bases; nucleotides not matched to a gene: 21. There are 20 residues in the CDR3. Per the germline V gene, CDR1 is MDHEN and CDR2 is SYDVKM. Here the CDR3 DNA reads TGTGCCAGCAGCTCCCCCTCCCCCCGGGAGGGCCGAGGCGACACCGGGGAGCTGTTTTTT. Its protein is CASSSPSPREGRGDTGELFF.

The rearrangement joins TRBV19 to TRBJ1-2, with TRBD1 matching over 8 bases. In germline, CDR1 is LNHDA, CDR2 SQIVND (reference sequence). After removal of 6 bases from V and 1 base from J, the junction contained 4 bases not matched to a gene. The CDR3 covers 14 residues. CDR3 in amino acids: CASRKTGVNYGYTF. The CDR3 bases are TGTGCCAGTAGGAAGACAGGGGTTAACTATGGCTACACCTTC.

V is TRBV5-1 and J is TRBJ1-3; D perhaps matches TRBD1 (6 bases). V was trimmed by 1 base and J by 2 bases, leaving 19 bases between them. The length of the CDR3 is 18 residues. Germline CDR1 SGHRS, CDR2 YFSETQ. In DNA, the CDR3 is TGCGCCAGCAGCTTGACGCCCGCGGGCAGGGGAACTGGAAACACCATATATTTT. This encodes CASSLTPAGRGTGNTIYF.

CDR3 protein: CASSGNDRTYEQYF. The CDR3 DNA sequence: TGTGCCAGCAGCGGGAATGACAGAACCTACGAGCAGTACTTC. This sequence joins TRBV9 and TRBJ2-7, with D possibly being TRBD1 (5 bases). Trimming removed 3 bases at V and 2 bases at J, with 12 bases between. This CDR3 comprises 14 residues. Germline-derived CDR1 and CDR2 are SGDLS and YYNGEE.

The genes are TRBV5-1 and TRBJ1-2; no reliable D call. The CDR3 spans 15 residues. The ends were cut back, 4 bases at V and 3 bases at J, with 16 bases in the middle. Germline assignment: CDR1 SGHRS and CDR2 YFSETQ. As DNA, the CDR3 is TGCGCCAGCAGCAACCCACAAAACCAAGACTATGGCTACACCTTC. Translating it yields CASSNPQNQDYGYTF.

The gene calls are TRBV9 and TRBJ1-6; D not resolved. The CDR3 spans 16 residues. The ends were cut back, 0 bases at V and 9 bases at J, with 16 bases in the middle. Germline CDR1 is SGDLS and CDR2 is YYNGEE. CDR3 region: CASSVGRRPFGSPLHF. The CDR3, as DNA: TGTGCCAGCAGCGTAGGCCGCAGGCCTTTCGGTTCACCCCTCCACTTT.

The chain uses TRBV5-1 and TRBJ2-5, with 10 bases identical to TRBD2. V lost 4 bases to trimming and J lost 5 bases; unmatched junction nucleotides: 5. Germline CDR1 is SGHRS and CDR2 is YFSETQ. The CDR3 spans 14 residues. CDR3 protein: CASSPSGRVETQYF. The CDR3 coding sequence is TGCGCCAGCAGCCCTAGCGGGAGAGTTGAGACCCAGTACTTC. Drawing the rest from reference TRBV5-1 and TRBJ2-5, the complete variable domain is KAGVTQTPRYLIKTRGQQVTLSCSPISGHRSVSWYQQTPGQGLQFLFEYFSETQRNKGNFPGRFSGRQFSNSRSEMNVSTLELGDSALYLCASSPSGRVETQYFGPGTRLLVL.